This TCR beta chain was recorded in a study of blood T cell repertoires in COVID-19. Background on the study: COVID-19 samples from acute and convalescent phases originated in the United States, Italy and Spain. PBMCs, B-cell-depleted T cells, or T cells provided the cDNA or gDNA that made up the material.

V lost 6 bases and J lost 5; bases outside the gene matches: 7. The V gene's germline CDR1 is LGHNT and CDR2 FRNRAP. This CDR3 contains 15 residues. Assay used: immunoSEQ multiplex PCR; TCRdb lists only in-frame clones, some missing. The sample yields over 200,000 clones, around nine tenths seen once. Sequenced sample: peripheral blood. This sequence originates from an older woman with acute or convalescent COVID-19. The chain carries TRBV12-5 and TRBJ1-4; 9 nucleotides align to TRBD1. The CDR3, as DNA: TGTGCTAGTGGGGCCGGGACAGGGCTGAATGAAAAACTGTTTTTT. This encodes CASGAGTGLNEKLFF.